The T cell receptor (beta chain) described here comes from a study of blood T cell repertoires in COVID-19. Assay: immunoSEQ multiplex PCR; the TCRdb copy retains only in-frame clones and omits some. The sample includes more than 200,000 clones, roughly 89% seen only once; the top ten take roughly 4%. The CDR3 has 14 residues. The germline V gene encodes CDR1 LNHDA and CDR2 SQIVND (reference sequence). The V gene lost 3 bases and the J gene lost 0 bases, with 7 bases spanning the gap. The receptor's source is a woman younger than 45 who had recovered from COVID-19. The V and J genes are TRBV19 and TRBJ2-3; tentative D call: TRBD2 (6 bases). The material sequenced was PBMCs or T cells enriched from blood (not recorded which). The CDR3 coding sequence is TGTGCCAGTAGTATGAGCGGGAGCACAGATACGCAGTATTTT. It is translated as CASSMSGSTDTQYF. The complete variable domain, with remaining parts taken from reference TRBV19 and TRBJ2-3, reads DGGITQSPKYLFRKEGQNVTLSCEQNLNHDAMYWYRQDPGQGLRLIYYSQIVNDFQKGDIAEGYSVSREKKESFPLTVTSAQKNPTAFYLCASSMSGSTDTQYFGPGTRLTVL.